Listed here are 32 T cell receptor beta chains from one sample, sequenced in a study of blood T cell repertoires in COVID-19. TCRdb's copy holds only in-frame clones and misses some; the assay was immunoSEQ multiplex PCR. The table lists about 150,000 clones, about 79% of them singletons. Sequenced material: peripheral blood. These receptors were taken from a woman aged 45-59 years in a cohort sampled during active or convalescent COVID-19.

This clone came up a few times. The chain carries TRBV15 and TRBJ1-4, with 11 bases fitting TRBD1. The CDR3 length is 15 residues. V dropped 3 bases and J dropped 6; count of bases not matched to a gene: 3. CDR1 and CDR2 (germline): LNHNV, YYDKDF (reference sequence). The CDR3 DNA reads TGTGCCACCAGCAGCCGGGACAGGGGGTATGAAAAACTGTTTTTT. Translated: CATSSRDRGYEKLFF.

The chain combines TRBV10-3 with TRBJ1-4; 7 nucleotides line up with TRBD1. Germline CDR1 ENHRY, CDR2 SYGVKD. This CDR3 has 12 residues. V gave up 9 bases and J gave up 6 bases; unmatched junction bases: 4. The CDR3 DNA follows: TGTGCCATTGGACAGGAGGATGAAAAACTGTTTTTT. Encoded protein: CAIGQEDEKLFF.

This clone was observed once. V usage is TRBV27 and J usage is TRBJ1-2; 8 nucleotides line up with TRBD1. Trimming removed 7 bases from V and 3 bases from J; junction bases left unmatched: 16. Looked up from germline, CDR1 is MNHEY and CDR2 is SMNVEV (reference sequence). The CDR3 spans 17 residues. CDR3 loop: CASNFPRGTGTHYGYTF. DNA of the CDR3: TGTGCCAGCAATTTTCCCAGGGGGACAGGAACTCACTATGGCTACACCTTC.

By its share, this clone is medium-sized. The rearrangement joins TRBV20-1 to TRBJ2-1; D remains ambiguous. The CDR3 contains 11 residues. Germline CDR1 is DFQATT and CDR2 is SNEGSKA (reference sequence). The DNA of the CDR3 is TGCAGCTGCTCTACCCTCAATGAGCAGTTCTTC. Encoded protein: CSCSTLNEQFF.

This clone turned up a few times. The gene calls are TRBV15 and TRBJ2-5, with 8 nucleotides matching TRBD1. Per germline, CDR1 LNHNV and CDR2 YYDKDF (reference sequence). CDR3 length: 14 amino acids. Unmatched junction bases numbered 4, after V lost 3 bases and J lost 4 bases. The CDR3 spells CATSRDRVGETQYF. CDR3 DNA: TGTGCCACCAGCAGGGACAGGGTAGGAGAGACCCAGTACTTC.

This chain connects TRBV10-3 to TRBJ1-2; 7 bases agree with TRBD1. J lost 1 base, V lost 9 bases, and 5 bases had no gene match. Per the germline V gene, CDR1 is ENHRY and CDR2 is SYGVKD. This CDR3 region has 13 residues. The CDR3 DNA reads as TGTGCCATGGGGACAGAAGGTAACTATGGCTACACCTTC. Its translation: CAMGTEGNYGYTF.

This rearrangement joins TRBV6-5 to TRBJ1-2; the D gene is possibly TRBD1 (5 bases). In germline, CDR1 is MNHEY, CDR2 SVGAGI. The CDR3 covers 16 residues. Trimming took off 2 bases at V and 0 bases at J, with 13 bases between the two ends. The CDR3 here is CASSYPSRQSNYGYTF. For the CDR3, the DNA is TGTGCCAGCAGTTACCCATCCCGACAGTCTAACTATGGCTACACCTTC.

The V gene is TRBV6-5, the J gene TRBJ1-4; no definite D call. The CDR3 loop spans 15 amino acids. Germline V gene sequence: CDR1 MNHEY, CDR2 SVGAGI. The V and J ends lost 6 bases and 4 bases respectively, with 15 bases between them. The CDR3 loop reads CASRRVSGVNEKLFF. In DNA, the CDR3 is TGTGCCAGCAGGAGGGTTAGTGGGGTTAATGAAAAACTGTTTTTT.

The V gene is TRBV5-5, the J gene TRBJ2-7, with D perhaps TRBD1 (5 bases). V dropped 4 bases and J dropped 3 bases, with 14 bases sitting between them. CDR1 and CDR2 from the germline V gene are SGHKS and YYEKEE (reference sequence). The CDR3 spans 14 residues. The CDR3 DNA is TGTGCCAGCAGCCCCCGACAGCATCGCTACGAGCAGTACTTC. Residues: CASSPRQHRYEQYF.

V is TRBV4-1 and J is TRBJ1-3; 8 nucleotides agree with TRBD1. Germline CDR1 is MGHRA and CDR2 is YSYEKL. With 1 base clipped from V and 0 bases from J, the junction kept 2 bases outside the gene matches. The CDR3 extends over 16 amino acids. DNA for the CDR3: TGCGCCAGCAGCCAAGGACAGGGGAACTCTGGAAACACCATATATTTT. Translation gives CASSQGQGNSGNTIYF.

This chain connects TRBV3-1 (or the pseudogene TRBV3-2) to TRBJ1-2; D possibly corresponds to TRBD1 (5 bases). V gave up 5 bases and J gave up 1 base, with 26 bases separating them. This CDR3 is built from 19 residues. Germline values: CDR1 LGHDT, CDR2 YNNKEL (reference sequence). The CDR3 DNA sequence: TGTGCCAGCAGCACCCGAGCGGGGACGGAAACCCTCCGTAACTATGGCTACACCTTC. This gives the protein CASSTRAGTETLRNYGYTF.

The V call is TRBV19, the J call TRBJ2-7; 11 bases match TRBD1. CDR1 LNHDA and CDR2 SQIVND come from the germline V gene (reference sequence). Germline trimming cut 5 bases from V and 5 bases from J; bases unmatched to any gene: 8. This CDR3 is 15 amino acids long. Written as DNA, the CDR3 is TGTGCCAGTAGTTTCCGGGGACAGGGGGTCCACGAGCAGTACTTC. Protein: CASSFRGQGVHEQYF.

This chain links TRBV20-1 with TRBJ1-5; D call uncertain. This CDR3 comprises 12 residues. Trimming took 3 bases from V and 5 from J, leaving 8 bases between them. Germline V gene sequence: CDR1 DFQATT, CDR2 SNEGSKA (reference sequence). CDR3 sequence: CSASTADQPQHF. The CDR3 DNA sequence: TGCAGTGCTAGTACAGCGGATCAGCCCCAGCATTTT.

V and J are TRBV23-1 and TRBJ1-5; 9 bases match TRBD1. TRBV23-1 is annotated as an ORF whose role is uncertain. The CDR3 has 16 amino acids. The V and J ends lost 3 bases and 1 base, in that order; junction bases with no gene match: 4. CDR3 sequence: CASSQYDRGSNQPQHF. The CDR3 DNA follows: TGCGCCAGCAGTCAGTACGACAGGGGGAGCAATCAGCCCCAGCATTTT.

This sequence joins TRBV7-9 and TRBJ1-2; TRBD1 might be the D (6 bases). V lost 5 bases and J 5 bases, leaving 12 bases between the germline ends. Germline-derived CDR1 and CDR2 are SEHNR and FQNEAQ (reference sequence). CDR3 length: 13 residues. The CDR3 sequence: CASSIQGIYGYTF. The CDR3 DNA sequence: TGTGCCAGCAGCATACAGGGAATTTATGGCTACACCTTC.

The CDR3 reads CASSLGNTGHSGNTIYF. The CDR3 DNA is TGTGCCAGCAGCTTGGGAAATACAGGCCACTCTGGAAACACCATATATTTT. The genes are TRBV11-2 and TRBJ1-3, with D maybe TRBD1 (5 bases). Germline V CDR1 and CDR2: SGHAT, FQNNGV. This CDR3 contains 17 residues. V lost 3 bases, J lost 0 bases, and 15 bases lay in between.

This rearrangement joins TRBV7-2 to TRBJ2-7; 9 nucleotides align to TRBD1. The ends lost 4 bases at V and 2 bases at J; junction bases unmatched: 9. Germline CDR1 SGHTA, CDR2 FQGNSA. The CDR3 is 16 amino acids. The CDR3 sequence: CASSSRSRQGAYEQYF. CDR3 nucleotide sequence: TGTGCCAGCAGCTCGAGGTCTCGACAGGGGGCCTACGAGCAGTACTTC.

The chain couples TRBV2 to TRBJ2-7, with 7 bases fitting TRBD2. Germline CDR1 reads SNHLY; CDR2 reads FYNNEI. The CDR3 is 17 amino acids. Germline trimming cut 3 bases from V and 7 bases from J; bases unmatched to any gene: 18. CDR3 DNA sequence: TGTGCCAGCAGTGAGTTTACGGGGACTAAAAGGGCATTGGAGCAGTACTTC. Protein product: CASSEFTGTKRALEQYF.

CDR3 in amino acids: CSVQTGMDEKLFF. The CDR3 nucleotides are TGCAGCGTCCAGACAGGAATGGACGAAAAACTGTTTTTT. The chain links TRBV29-1 to TRBJ1-4, with a possible D match to TRBD1 (6 bases). The CDR3 consists of 13 residues. V was clipped by 6 bases and J by 8 bases, with 16 bases between them. Germline CDR1 and CDR2: SQVTM and ANQGSEA.

V is TRBV4-1 and J is TRBJ2-7; TRBD2 is a possible D gene (6 bases). The ends were cut back, 1 base at V and 1 base at J, with 8 bases in the middle. CDR3 length: 14 amino acids. Germline CDR1 is MGHRA and CDR2 is YSYEKL. The DNA for the CDR3 is TGCGCCAGCAGCCAAGCGGGGGAGTCCTACGAGCAGTACTTC. Translation: CASSQAGESYEQYF.

The chain couples TRBV19 to TRBJ1-3, with D uncertain. V lost 9 bases, J lost 0 bases, and 9 bases lay in between. This CDR3 contains 13 residues. Germline V gives CDR1 LNHDA, CDR2 SQIVND (reference sequence). CDR3 in amino acids: CASSHASGNTIYF. The DNA of the CDR3 is TGTGCCAGCTCACATGCCTCTGGAAACACCATATATTTT.

The rearrangement uses TRBV29-1 and TRBJ1-1; D might be TRBD1 (6 bases). Germline values: CDR1 SQVTM, CDR2 ANQGSEA. Trimming left V 0 bases short and J 4 bases short, with 12 bases between. The CDR3 length is 14 residues. The CDR3 spells CSVEDVGAGTEAFF. CDR3 bases: TGCAGCGTTGAAGATGTGGGGGCTGGCACTGAAGCTTTCTTT.

The chain is built from TRBV27 and TRBJ1-2, with D perhaps matching TRBD1 (6 bases). The V gene's germline CDR1 is MNHEY and CDR2 SMNVEV (reference sequence). V shed 1 base and J shed 0 bases, with 18 bases lying between them. This CDR3 region has 18 residues. The DNA for the CDR3 is TGTGCCAGCAGTTTATTTAGCACAGGGTCTCTAGCTAACTATGGCTACACCTTC. Encoded protein: CASSLFSTGSLANYGYTF.

The chain recombines TRBV27 with TRBJ1-1; D remains unclear. The CDR3 spans 20 residues. Looked up from germline, CDR1 is MNHEY and CDR2 is SMNVEV (reference sequence). Trimming shortened V by 0 bases and J by 2 bases, and 25 bases separated the two germline ends. The CDR3 loop is CASSLSRIGSLGSSNTEAFF. The CDR3 DNA sequence: TGTGCCAGCAGTTTATCCCGCATCGGGAGTTTAGGCTCGTCCAACACTGAAGCTTTCTTT.

The chain couples TRBV18 to TRBJ1-6; D may be TRBD1 (6 bases). V was cut by 0 bases and J by 9 bases, with 12 bases left in between. The V gene's germline CDR1 is KGHSH and CDR2 LQKENI. The CDR3 length is 15 residues. The CDR3 protein is CASSPPGTNASPLHF. Written as DNA, the CDR3 is TGTGCCAGCTCACCACCCGGGACAAACGCTTCACCCCTCCACTTT.

In this sample, this clone turned up once. V and J are TRBV5-5 and TRBJ1-1; D not resolved. CDR1 SGHKS and CDR2 YYEKEE come from the germline V gene (reference sequence). The V and J ends lost 1 base and 3 bases respectively, with 7 bases between them. The CDR3 spans 13 residues. CDR3 sequence (DNA): TGTGCCAGCAGCTTGTGGGAGCACACTGAAGCTTTCTTT. Protein: CASSLWEHTEAFF. The full variable domain, its missing parts supplied by reference TRBV5-5 and TRBJ1-1, is DAGVTQSPTHLIKTRGQQVTLRCSPISGHKSVSWYQQVLGQGPQFIFQYYEKEERGRGNFPDRFSARQFPNYSSELNVNALLLGDSALYLCASSLWEHTEAFFGQGTRLTVV.

The chain combines TRBV2 with TRBJ1-1; the match to TRBD1 covers 9 bases. The V gene end was trimmed by 5 bases and the J gene end by 3 bases; junction bases not matched to a gene: 1. Germline V CDR1 and CDR2: SNHLY, FYNNEI. This CDR3 spans 13 amino acids. CDR3 sequence (DNA): TGTGCCAGCAGTAGGGACAGGGACACTGAAGCTTTCTTT. Its protein is CASSRDRDTEAFF. The full variable domain, rest sourced from reference TRBV2 and TRBJ1-1, is EPEVTQTPSHQVTQMGQEVILRCVPISNHLYFYWYRQILGQKVEFLVSFYNNEISEKSEIFDDQFSVERPDGSNFTLKIRSTKLEDSAMYFCASSRDRDTEAFFGQGTRLTVV.

The chain links TRBV6-5 to TRBJ1-3; TRBD1 might be the D (6 bases). The germline V gene has CDR1 MNHEY and CDR2 SVGAGI. The CDR3 is 14 residues long. Trimming shortened V by 8 bases and J by 0 bases, and 11 bases separated the two germline ends. CDR3 amino acids: CASRGALSGNTIYF. CDR3 coding DNA: TGTGCCAGCCGGGGGGCTCTCTCTGGAAACACCATATATTTT.

V usage is TRBV19 and J usage is TRBJ2-7, with TRBD2 as a possible D gene (5 bases). Per the germline V gene, CDR1 is LNHDA and CDR2 is SQIVND (reference sequence). This CDR3 is built from 13 residues. The V end was cut by 7 bases, the J end by 0 bases, with 10 bases between. The CDR3 reads CASTGEGSYEQYF. The DNA for the CDR3 is TGTGCCAGTACCGGGGAAGGCTCCTACGAGCAGTACTTC.

The J gene is TRBJ1-6, the V gene TRBV6-5, with 7 bases aligning to TRBD1. The V and J ends lost 4 bases and 16 bases, in that order; junction bases with no gene match: 16. Germline V gene data show CDR1 as MNHEY and CDR2 as SVGAGI. The CDR3 consists of 15 residues. CDR3 nucleotides: TGTGCCAGCAGTTTCACGACAGGGAGTCGCGGATCTCTCCACTTT. The encoded protein is CASSFTTGSRGSLHF.

This clone showed up just a few times. The gene calls are TRBV30 and TRBJ2-2; 10 bases fit TRBD2. After removal of 4 bases from V and 5 bases from J, the junction contained 7 bases not matched to a gene. This CDR3 spans 15 amino acids. CDR1 and CDR2 (germline): GTSNPN, SVGIG (reference sequence). As DNA, the CDR3 is TGTGCCTGGAAAGCGGGGGGGCGTGAAACCGGGGAGCTGTTTTTT. This translates into CAWKAGGRETGELFF.

This chain joins TRBV19 and TRBJ1-1; TRBD1 aligns across 7 bases. The ends lost 4 bases at V and 1 base at J; junction bases unmatched: 6. The CDR3 covers 15 residues. CDR1 is LNHDA, CDR2 SQIVND, per germline (reference sequence). CDR3 bases: TGTGCCAGTAGTAGAAACAGGGGCACGAACACTGAAGCTTTCTTT. It codes for CASSRNRGTNTEAFF. The full variable domain, rest sourced from reference TRBV19 and TRBJ1-1, is DGGITQSPKYLFRKEGQNVTLSCEQNLNHDAMYWYRQDPGQGLRLIYYSQIVNDFQKGDIAEGYSVSREKKESFPLTVTSAQKNPTAFYLCASSRNRGTNTEAFFGQGTRLTVV.